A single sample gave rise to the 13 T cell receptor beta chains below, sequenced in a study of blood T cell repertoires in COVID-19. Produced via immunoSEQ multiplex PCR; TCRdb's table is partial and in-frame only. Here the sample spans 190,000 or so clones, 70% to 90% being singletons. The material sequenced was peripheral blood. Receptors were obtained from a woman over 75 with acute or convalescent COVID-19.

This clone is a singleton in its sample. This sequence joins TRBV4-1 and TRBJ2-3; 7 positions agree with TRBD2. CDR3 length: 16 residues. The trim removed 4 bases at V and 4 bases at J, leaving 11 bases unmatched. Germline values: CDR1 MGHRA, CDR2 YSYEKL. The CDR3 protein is CASSPLGRDPADTQYF. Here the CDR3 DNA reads TGCGCCAGCAGCCCCCTGGGGAGGGACCCCGCAGATACGCAGTATTTT.

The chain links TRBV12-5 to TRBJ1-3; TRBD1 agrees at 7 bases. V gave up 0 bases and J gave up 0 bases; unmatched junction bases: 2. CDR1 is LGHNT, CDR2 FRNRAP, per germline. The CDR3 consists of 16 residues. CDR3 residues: CASGLVQGNSGNTIYF. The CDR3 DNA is TGTGCTAGTGGTTTGGTACAGGGGAACTCTGGAAACACCATATATTTT.

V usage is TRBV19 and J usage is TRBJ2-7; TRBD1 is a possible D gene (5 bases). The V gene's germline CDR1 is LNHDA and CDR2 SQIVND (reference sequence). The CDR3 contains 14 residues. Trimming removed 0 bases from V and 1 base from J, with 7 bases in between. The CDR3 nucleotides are TGTGCCAGTAGTATAGACAGGGCTTCCTACGAGCAGTACTTC. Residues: CASSIDRASYEQYF.

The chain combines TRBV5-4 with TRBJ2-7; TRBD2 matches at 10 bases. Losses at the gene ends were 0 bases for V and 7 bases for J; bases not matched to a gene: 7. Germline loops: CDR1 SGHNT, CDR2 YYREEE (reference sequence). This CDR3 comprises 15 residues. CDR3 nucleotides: TGTGCCAGCAGCTTGGACCCTAGCGGGAGCAAAGAGCAGTACTTC. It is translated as CASSLDPSGSKEQYF. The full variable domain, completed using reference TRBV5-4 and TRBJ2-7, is ETGVTQSPTHLIKTRGQQVTLRCSSQSGHNTVSWYQQALGQGPQFIFQYYREEENGRGNFPPRFSGLQFPNYSSELNVNALELDDSALYLCASSLDPSGSKEQYFGPGTRLTVT.

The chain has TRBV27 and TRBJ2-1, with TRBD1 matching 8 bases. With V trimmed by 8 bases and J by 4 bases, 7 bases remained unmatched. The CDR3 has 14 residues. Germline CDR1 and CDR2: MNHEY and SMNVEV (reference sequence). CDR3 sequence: CASSEGDRYNEQFF. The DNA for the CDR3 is TGTGCCAGCTCCGAAGGGGACAGGTACAATGAGCAGTTCTTC.

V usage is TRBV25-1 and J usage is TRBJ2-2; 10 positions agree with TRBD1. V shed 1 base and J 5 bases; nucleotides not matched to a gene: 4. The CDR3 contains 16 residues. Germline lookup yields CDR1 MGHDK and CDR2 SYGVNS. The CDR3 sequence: CASSESGQGETGELFF. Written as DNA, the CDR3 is TGTGCCAGCAGTGAATCCGGACAGGGGGAAACCGGGGAGCTGTTTTTT.

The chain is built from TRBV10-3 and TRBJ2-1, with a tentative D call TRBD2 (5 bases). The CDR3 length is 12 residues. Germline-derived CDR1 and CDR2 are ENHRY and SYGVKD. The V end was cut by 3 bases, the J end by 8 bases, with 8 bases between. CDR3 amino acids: CAISDLGDEQFF. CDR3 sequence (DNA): TGTGCCATCAGTGACCTCGGGGATGAGCAGTTCTTC.

The CDR3 sequence is CASSEGEGGGYEQYF. The CDR3 DNA reads TGTGCCAGCAGTGAAGGAGAAGGGGGCGGTTACGAGCAGTACTTC. The chain uses TRBV2 and TRBJ2-7; 7 nucleotides line up with TRBD1. Germline V CDR1 and CDR2: SNHLY, FYNNEI. The ends lost 1 base at V and 4 bases at J; junction bases unmatched: 7. The CDR3 extends over 15 amino acids.

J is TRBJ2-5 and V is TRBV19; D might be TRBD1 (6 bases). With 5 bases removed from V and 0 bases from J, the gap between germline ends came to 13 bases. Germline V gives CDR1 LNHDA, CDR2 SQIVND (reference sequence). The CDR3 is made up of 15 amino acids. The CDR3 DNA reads TGTGCCAGTAGTCCCTCCGGGACACACCAAGAGACCCAGTACTTC. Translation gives CASSPSGTHQETQYF.

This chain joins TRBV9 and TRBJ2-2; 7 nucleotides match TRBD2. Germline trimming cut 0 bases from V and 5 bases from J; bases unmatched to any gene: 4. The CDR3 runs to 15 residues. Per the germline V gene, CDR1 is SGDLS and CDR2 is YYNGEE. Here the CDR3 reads CASSVEQRGTGELFF. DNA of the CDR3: TGTGCCAGCAGCGTAGAGCAGCGGGGAACCGGGGAGCTGTTTTTT.

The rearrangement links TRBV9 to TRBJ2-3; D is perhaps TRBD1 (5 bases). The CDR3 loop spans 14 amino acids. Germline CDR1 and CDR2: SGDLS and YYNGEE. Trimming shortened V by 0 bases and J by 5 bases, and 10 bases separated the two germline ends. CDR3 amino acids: CASSVEGRGDTQYF. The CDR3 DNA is TGTGCCAGCAGCGTAGAGGGGCGCGGAGATACGCAGTATTTT.

This chain's CDR3 is CASSQRGGGGEKLFF. In DNA, the CDR3 is TGTGCCAGCAGCCAGCGAGGGGGTGGAGGCGAAAAACTGTTTTTT. J is TRBJ1-4 and V is TRBV14, with D tentatively TRBD1 (6 bases). Germline V CDR1 and CDR2: SGHDN, FVKESK. This CDR3 has 15 amino acids. V dropped 3 bases and J dropped 8 bases, with 16 bases sitting between them.

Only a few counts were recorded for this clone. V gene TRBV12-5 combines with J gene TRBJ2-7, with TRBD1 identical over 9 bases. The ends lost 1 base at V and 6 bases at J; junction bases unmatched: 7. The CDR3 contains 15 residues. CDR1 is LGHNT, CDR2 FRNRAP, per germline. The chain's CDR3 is CASGLGPTGGGEQYF. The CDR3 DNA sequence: TGTGCTAGTGGTTTGGGCCCGACAGGGGGGGGCGAGCAGTACTTC.